Listed below are T cell receptor beta chains from one sample, sequenced in a study of cytomegalovirus exposure and HLA in healthy donors. The data were produced by immunoSEQ multiplex PCR, yet TCRdb's version contains in-frame clones alone and is incomplete. The sample holds about 180,000 clones; 76% are singletons and the top ten take around 1.6%. The source material was PBMCs. The receptors originated from a man between 18 and 29 years old in good health and CMV-seronegative. The CDR3 runs from the conserved cysteine through the conserved F or W. Fields, in order: D gene, clone size, V gene, J gene, CDR3 DNA, CDR3 protein. D genes are given only for firm matches. For some rows the clone size is stated as once, few or many, or as a class when expanded; others skip it.

d_gene: TRBD1; abundance: NA; v_gene: TRBV25-1; j_gene: TRBJ1-2; CDR3nt: TGTGCCAGCAGTGAATATGGCAGGGGGAAATATGGCTACACCTTC; CDR3aa: CASSEYGRGKYGYTF
d_gene: NA; abundance: NA; v_gene: TRBV5-6; j_gene: TRBJ2-3; CDR3nt: TGTGCCAGCAGCCCCCTCTCGGATACGCAGTATTTT; CDR3aa: CASSPLSDTQYF
d_gene: TRBD2; abundance: NA; v_gene: TRBV18; j_gene: TRBJ2-2; CDR3nt: TGTGCCAGCTCGTCGCCCCGGGGGACTACCGGTGGCGGGGAGCTGTTTTTT; CDR3aa: CASSSPRGTTGGGELFF
d_gene: NA; abundance: NA; v_gene: TRBV9; j_gene: TRBJ1-1; CDR3nt: TGTGCCAGCAGCGGAATCGGGGTGGGCGGCACTGAAGCTTTCTTT; CDR3aa: CASSGIGVGGTEAFF
d_gene: TRBD2; abundance: NA; v_gene: TRBV6-5; j_gene: TRBJ2-3; CDR3nt: TGTGCCAGCAGCCTACTAGCGGAGAGCACAGATACGCAGTATTTT; CDR3aa: CASSLLAESTDTQYF
d_gene: NA; abundance: NA; v_gene: TRBV2; j_gene: TRBJ1-5; CDR3nt: TGTGCCAGCAGGGCCGGGAATAGCAATCAGCCCCAGCATTTT; CDR3aa: CASRAGNSNQPQHF
d_gene: NA; abundance: NA; v_gene: TRBV28; j_gene: TRBJ2-3; CDR3nt: TGTGCCAGTCCCCCTCCGCGGCTAGCCCATGGGGGCGATACGCAGTATTTT; CDR3aa: CASPPPRLAHGGDTQYF
d_gene: NA; abundance: once; v_gene: TRBV19; j_gene: TRBJ2-7; CDR3nt: TGTGCCACCTCCTGGGAGCTGAACTCCTACGAGCAGTACTTC; CDR3aa: CATSWELNSYEQYF
d_gene: TRBD1; abundance: NA; v_gene: TRBV4-1; j_gene: TRBJ2-7; CDR3nt: TGCGCCAGCAGCAAGATACCGACAGGGAATGGTTACGAGCAGTACTTC; CDR3aa: CASSKIPTGNGYEQYF
d_gene: NA; abundance: NA; v_gene: TRBV6-5; j_gene: TRBJ2-3; CDR3nt: TGTGCCAGCAGTTACTCAGCGGCCTTTAACACAGATACGCAGTATTTT; CDR3aa: CASSYSAAFNTDTQYF
d_gene: NA; abundance: NA; v_gene: TRBV11-2; j_gene: TRBJ2-7; CDR3nt: TGTGCCAGCAGGTATTCCGGGGTCTCCTACGAGCAGTACTTC; CDR3aa: CASRYSGVSYEQYF
d_gene: TRBD1; abundance: NA; v_gene: TRBV30; j_gene: TRBJ2-7; CDR3nt: TGTGCCTGGAGCCACCGGGACAGCCCGTACTTC; CDR3aa: CAWSHRDSPYF
d_gene: NA; abundance: NA; v_gene: TRBV19; j_gene: TRBJ2-7; CDR3nt: TGTGCCAGTAGTCAGGCGGGCCAAGTCTACGAGCAGTACTTC; CDR3aa: CASSQAGQVYEQYF
d_gene: TRBD2; abundance: NA; v_gene: TRBV6-5; j_gene: TRBJ2-5; CDR3nt: TGTGCCAGCAGTTACGGGACTAGTCGTCCAGAGACCCAGTACTTC; CDR3aa: CASSYGTSRPETQYF
d_gene: TRBD1; abundance: NA; v_gene: TRBV4-2; j_gene: TRBJ1-4; CDR3nt: TGTGCCAGCAGCCCACGGGACAGGGGCTTGGGAACTAATGAAAAACTGTTTTTT; CDR3aa: CASSPRDRGLGTNEKLFF
d_gene: NA; abundance: NA; v_gene: TRBV5-1; j_gene: TRBJ2-1; CDR3nt: TGCGCCAGCAGCTCCACTAGCCCCCTTGGCTTTAACTCCTACAATGAGCAGTTCTTC; CDR3aa: CASSSTSPLGFNSYNEQFF
d_gene: TRBD2; abundance: NA; v_gene: TRBV28; j_gene: TRBJ2-3; CDR3nt: TGTGCCAGCAGCACCACTAGCGGGAGAAGGACAGATACGCAGTATTTT; CDR3aa: CASSTTSGRRTDTQYF
d_gene: NA; abundance: NA; v_gene: TRBV6-5; j_gene: TRBJ1-6; CDR3nt: TGTGCCAGTACAGGAAATTCACCCCTCCACTTT; CDR3aa: CASTGNSPLHF
d_gene: NA; abundance: NA; v_gene: TRBV19; j_gene: TRBJ2-2; CDR3nt: TGTGCCAGTAGTTGGGCAGGGGTCACCGGGGAGCTGTTTTTT; CDR3aa: CASSWAGVTGELFF
d_gene: NA; abundance: NA; v_gene: TRBV5-1; j_gene: TRBJ1-1; CDR3nt: TGCGCCAGCAGCTTGCAGGCAGGATTGAACACTGAAGCTTTCTTT; CDR3aa: CASSLQAGLNTEAFF
d_gene: NA; abundance: NA; v_gene: TRBV5-1; j_gene: TRBJ2-5; CDR3nt: TGCGCCAGCAGCTTTGGTCAGAAAGAGACCCAGTACTTC; CDR3aa: CASSFGQKETQYF
d_gene: NA; abundance: NA; v_gene: TRBV27; j_gene: TRBJ2-7; CDR3nt: TGTGCCAGCAGTTTGGGCAGGAGGGGCTACGAGCAGTACTTC; CDR3aa: CASSLGRRGYEQYF
d_gene: NA; abundance: medium-sized; v_gene: TRBV6-1; j_gene: TRBJ1-5; CDR3nt: TGTGCCAGCAGTGACCGACAGTATCAGCCCCAGCATTTT; CDR3aa: CASSDRQYQPQHF
d_gene: TRBD2; abundance: few; v_gene: TRBV9; j_gene: TRBJ2-2; CDR3nt: TGTGCCAGCAGCGTAGGGGGAGGGAGGAACACCGGGGAGCTGTTTTTT; CDR3aa: CASSVGGGRNTGELFF
d_gene: TRBD2; abundance: NA; v_gene: TRBV19; j_gene: TRBJ2-7; CDR3nt: TGTGCCAGTATCTCGACTAGCGGAGGTTCCTACGAGCAGTACTTC; CDR3aa: CASISTSGGSYEQYF
d_gene: NA; abundance: few; v_gene: TRBV29-1; j_gene: TRBJ2-1; CDR3nt: TGCAGCGTTAGGGGTCCCTCCTACAATGAGCAGTTCTTC; CDR3aa: CSVRGPSYNEQFF
d_gene: TRBD2; abundance: NA; v_gene: TRBV5-1; j_gene: TRBJ2-1; CDR3nt: TGCGCCAGCAGCCTTAGTCCGACTAGCGGGAGGGCCTCCTACAATGAGCAGTTCTTC; CDR3aa: CASSLSPTSGRASYNEQFF
d_gene: NA; abundance: few; v_gene: TRBV5-1; j_gene: TRBJ2-2; CDR3nt: TGCGCCAGCTTTCCGGAGCCGAACTTGACCGGGGAGCTGTTTTTT; CDR3aa: CASFPEPNLTGELFF
d_gene: TRBD1; abundance: once; v_gene: TRBV18; j_gene: TRBJ2-5; CDR3nt: TGTGCCAGCTCACCTCTGACAGGGGGCATCCGTGAGACCCAGTACTTC; CDR3aa: CASSPLTGGIRETQYF
d_gene: TRBD2; abundance: NA; v_gene: TRBV6-5; j_gene: TRBJ2-3; CDR3nt: TGTGCCTCCCTCCAGCGGGAGACAGATACGCAGTATTTT; CDR3aa: CASLQRETDTQYF
d_gene: TRBD2; abundance: NA; v_gene: TRBV5-1; j_gene: TRBJ2-7; CDR3nt: TGCGCCAGCAGCCCTCGGACTAGCCGCTATTATACCTACGAGCAGTACTTC; CDR3aa: CASSPRTSRYYTYEQYF
d_gene: TRBD1; abundance: NA; v_gene: TRBV28; j_gene: TRBJ2-2; CDR3nt: TGTGCCACCTCCAGACAGGGGGCAAGGGAGCTGTTTTTT; CDR3aa: CATSRQGARELFF
d_gene: TRBD1; abundance: NA; v_gene: TRBV11-2; j_gene: TRBJ1-4; CDR3nt: TGTGCCAGCAGCCCCAGGGGGCTAGGATCTAATGAAAAACTGTTTTTT; CDR3aa: CASSPRGLGSNEKLFF
d_gene: NA; abundance: NA; v_gene: TRBV9; j_gene: TRBJ2-1; CDR3nt: TGTGCCAGCAGCGTAACGGGGGAAATCGATGAGCAGTTCTTC; CDR3aa: CASSVTGEIDEQFF
d_gene: TRBD1; abundance: NA; v_gene: TRBV27; j_gene: TRBJ2-2; CDR3nt: TGTGCCAGCAGTCACCCGGGACAGGGGGCGGGCACCGGGGAGCTGTTTTTT; CDR3aa: CASSHPGQGAGTGELFF
d_gene: NA; abundance: NA; v_gene: TRBV7-6; j_gene: TRBJ2-4; CDR3nt: TGTGCCAGCAGCCACTCCCCCGCTTCTAAAAACATTCAGTACTTC; CDR3aa: CASSHSPASKNIQYF
d_gene: NA; abundance: NA; v_gene: TRBV12-2; j_gene: TRBJ2-6; CDR3nt: TGTGCAAGTCGCCCGCGGGCCTTATCACCTCACTCTGGGGCCAACGTCCTGACTTTC; CDR3aa: CASRPRALSPHSGANVLTF
d_gene: NA; abundance: few; v_gene: TRBV19; j_gene: TRBJ1-6; CDR3nt: TGTGCCAGTAGTGTTGGACAGCAACATTCACCCCTCCACTTT; CDR3aa: CASSVGQQHSPLHF
d_gene: NA; abundance: NA; v_gene: TRBV27; j_gene: TRBJ1-2; CDR3nt: TGTGCCAGCAGCACGGCAGGGGTCGGTCGACTCTATGGCTACACCTTC; CDR3aa: CASSTAGVGRLYGYTF
d_gene: NA; abundance: few; v_gene: TRBV5-1; j_gene: TRBJ1-2; CDR3nt: TGCGCCAGTAAGCTATCCATCGACCGGCGGGACTATGGCTACACCTTC; CDR3aa: CASKLSIDRRDYGYTF
d_gene: NA; abundance: NA; v_gene: TRBV7-9; j_gene: TRBJ2-5; CDR3nt: TGTGCCAGCCGGGAGCAGGGCGTGGAGACCCAGTACTTC; CDR3aa: CASREQGVETQYF
d_gene: TRBD1; abundance: NA; v_gene: TRBV7-2; j_gene: TRBJ1-1; CDR3nt: TGTGCCAGCAGCTGGGACAGGTTGAACACTGAAGCTTTCTTT; CDR3aa: CASSWDRLNTEAFF
d_gene: TRBD2; abundance: NA; v_gene: TRBV4-1; j_gene: TRBJ2-5; CDR3nt: TGCGCCAGCAGCCAATCCCCGGGACTAGCGGGAGAAGAGACCCAGTACTTC; CDR3aa: CASSQSPGLAGEETQYF
d_gene: TRBD1; abundance: NA; v_gene: TRBV9; j_gene: TRBJ2-3; CDR3nt: TGTGCCAGCAGCCCTCAGGGGGCAGGGGGCTACGGAGATACGCAGTATTTT; CDR3aa: CASSPQGAGGYGDTQYF
d_gene: NA; abundance: once; v_gene: TRBV6-5; j_gene: TRBJ2-7; CDR3nt: TGTGCCAGCAGCGGACTGGGCAGGGGATACGAGCAGTACTTC; CDR3aa: CASSGLGRGYEQYF
d_gene: NA; abundance: NA; v_gene: TRBV6-6; j_gene: TRBJ1-2; CDR3nt: TGTGCCAGCAGTTACCTCGGACAGCCGACGGGCGGCTACACCTTC; CDR3aa: CASSYLGQPTGGYTF
d_gene: TRBD2; abundance: NA; v_gene: TRBV5-6; j_gene: TRBJ2-7; CDR3nt: TGTGCCAGCAGCTTGCTATCGGGGGGGCCATTCTACGAGCAGTACTTC; CDR3aa: CASSLLSGGPFYEQYF
d_gene: TRBD2; abundance: once; v_gene: TRBV19; j_gene: TRBJ2-1; CDR3nt: TGTGCCAGTAGCCAGGGACTAGCGGTCTATGAGCAGTTCTTC; CDR3aa: CASSQGLAVYEQFF
d_gene: TRBD1; abundance: few; v_gene: TRBV7-9; j_gene: TRBJ1-2; CDR3nt: TGTGCCAGCAGCGCCAAGGGACAGGGGGCGGGCTATGGCTACACCTTC; CDR3aa: CASSAKGQGAGYGYTF
d_gene: TRBD2; abundance: NA; v_gene: TRBV7-9; j_gene: TRBJ2-3; CDR3nt: TGTGCCAGCAGCTTAGGACTGGGACTAGCGGAGTCTAGCACAGATACGCAGTATTTT; CDR3aa: CASSLGLGLAESSTDTQYF
d_gene: TRBD1; abundance: NA; v_gene: TRBV28; j_gene: TRBJ2-7; CDR3nt: TGTGCCACCCTCTCAGAAGGGACAGGGGTTTTCGGGCGGGGTCGCTACGAGCAGTACTTC; CDR3aa: CATLSEGTGVFGRGRYEQYF
d_gene: TRBD2; abundance: once; v_gene: TRBV27; j_gene: TRBJ2-1; CDR3nt: TGTGCCAGCAGTTCCTGGACTAGCGGGGGGGGCTACAATGAGCAGTTCTTC; CDR3aa: CASSSWTSGGGYNEQFF
d_gene: NA; abundance: NA; v_gene: TRBV5-1; j_gene: TRBJ1-1; CDR3nt: TGCGCCAGCAGCTTGGAAATCGGGAACACTGAAGCTTTCTTT; CDR3aa: CASSLEIGNTEAFF
d_gene: NA; abundance: NA; v_gene: TRBV4-1; j_gene: TRBJ1-4; CDR3nt: TGCGCCAGCAGCCACCGATTCCGGGACATGGGTGAAAAACTGTTTTTT; CDR3aa: CASSHRFRDMGEKLFF
d_gene: TRBD2; abundance: few; v_gene: TRBV29-1; j_gene: TRBJ2-1; CDR3nt: TGCAGCGTTCTTGGGGCCCCGACTAGCGGGAGGGACAATGAGCAGTTCTTC; CDR3aa: CSVLGAPTSGRDNEQFF